This section outlines one TCR beta chain sequence together with its context. Its antigen is unknown. The conserved final phenylalanine or tryptophan is absent from the CDR3, which likely points to a read error. Because the CDR3's place on the DNA is in doubt, the DNA is left out and the CDR3 is given as listed by TCRdb. Per germline, CDR1 ENHRY and CDR2 SYGVKD. Counting both end residues, the CDR3 totals 8 amino acids. Regions amplified from RNA transcripts were the TCR beta CDR3 regions. A set of HTBI primers served as the primers for a first-round RT-PCR of the TCR CDR3. Using its own MiXCR run on the multiplex PCR reads, TCRdb lists one record per CDR3 protein. The sample has roughly 500,000 distinct CDR3 sequences, 46% seen once. The entry originates in a study of T cells in Graves' hyperthyroidism and ophthalmopathy. Uncontrolled infection, other autoimmune disease, pregnancy or lactation barred patients from enrollment. Based on clinical symptoms, serum thyroxine and TRAb, thyroid ultrasound and orbital computed tomography, diagnoses were reached.

Notes on the study in general: Patients with ophthalmopathy were separated from those with stable hyperthyroidism by a 13 V-J model. Most expanded thyroid clonotypes above 0.001 recurred in blood.

This sequence originates from an adult woman with Graves' disease, either hyperthyroidism or ophthalmopathy (not recorded which). The chain uses TRBV10-3 and TRBJ2-7; the table's D call TRBD1 went unverified against the DNA. Specimen: peripheral blood or thyroid tissue (not recorded which). The CDR3 is CAIQGGYL.